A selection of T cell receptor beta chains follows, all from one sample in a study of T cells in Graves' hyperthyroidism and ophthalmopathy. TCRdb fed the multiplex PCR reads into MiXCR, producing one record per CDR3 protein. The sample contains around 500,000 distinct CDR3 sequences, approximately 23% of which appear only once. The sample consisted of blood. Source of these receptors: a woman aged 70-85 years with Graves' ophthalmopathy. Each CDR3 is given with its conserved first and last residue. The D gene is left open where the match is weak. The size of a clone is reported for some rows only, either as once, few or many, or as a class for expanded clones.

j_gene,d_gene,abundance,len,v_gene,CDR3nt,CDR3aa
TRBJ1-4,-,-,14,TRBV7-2,TGTGCCAGCAGCCAGGGACTCCATAATGAAAAACTGTTTTTT,CASSQGLHNEKLFF
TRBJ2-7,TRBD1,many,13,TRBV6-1,TGTGCCAGCAGTGACTTTGACAGGGGCGAGCAGTACTTC,CASSDFDRGEQYF
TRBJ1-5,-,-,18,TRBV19,TGTGCCAGTAGTACCCTCCCAGCAAGGGTTAGCTACAATCAGCCCCAGCATTTT,CASSTLPARVSYNQPQHF
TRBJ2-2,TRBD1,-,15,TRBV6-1,TGTGCCAGCGGTACCGGGACAGCGAACACCGGGGAGCTGTTTTTT,CASGTGTANTGELFF
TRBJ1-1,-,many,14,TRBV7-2,TGTGCCAGCAGCCCCACCGGGGGGCGGACTGAAGCTTTCTTT,CASSPTGGRTEAFF
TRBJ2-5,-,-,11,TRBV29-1,TGCAGCTTTCGTGGGCGGGAGACCCAGTACTTC,CSFRGRETQYF
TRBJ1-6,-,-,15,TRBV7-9,TGTGCCAGCAGCCCTGGACGATTCCGTAGTTCACCCCTCCACTTT,CASSPGRFRSSPLHF
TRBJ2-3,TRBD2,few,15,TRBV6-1,TGTGCCAGCAGAACGACTAGCGCGCGCACAGATACGCAGTATTTT,CASRTTSARTDTQYF
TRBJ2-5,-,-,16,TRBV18,TGTGCCAGCTCACCCCGCAGGGGACAAGTACAAGAGACCCAGTACTTC,CASSPRRGQVQETQYF
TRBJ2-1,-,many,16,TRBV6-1,TGTGCCAGCAGTCAAACCGGAGGGAGGAGCTACAATGAGCAGTTCTTC,CASSQTGGRSYNEQFF
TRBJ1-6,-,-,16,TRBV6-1,TGTGCCAGCAGCTGGGGTTTGCGGTCCTATAATTCACCCCTCCACTTT,CASSWGLRSYNSPLHF
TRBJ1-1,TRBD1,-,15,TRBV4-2,TGTGCCAGCAGCCAAGACCAGGGGGTATACACTGAAGCTTTCTTT,CASSQDQGVYTEAFF
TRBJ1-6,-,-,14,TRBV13,TGTGCCAGCAGCTTCAGCAGGGGTGTGTCACCCCTCCACTTT,CASSFSRGVSPLHF
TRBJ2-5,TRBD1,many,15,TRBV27,TGTGCCAGCAGTTTACGCGGACAGGTTCGGGGGACCCAGTACTTC,CASSLRGQVRGTQYF
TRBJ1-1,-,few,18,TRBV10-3,TGTGCCATCAGTGAGGAGCGGCGGCGGACCCAAATGAACACTGAAGCTTTCTTT,CAISEERRRTQMNTEAFF
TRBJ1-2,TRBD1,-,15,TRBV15,TGTGCCACCAGCAGAGTTTTAGCAGGGGGCTATGGCTACACCTTC,CATSRVLAGGYGYTF
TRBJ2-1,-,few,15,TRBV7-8,TGTGCCAGCAGCTTAGCGGGAGCCTCCTTCAATGAGCAGTTCTTC,CASSLAGASFNEQFF
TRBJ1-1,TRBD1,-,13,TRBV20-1,TGCAGTGCCTCCGGGACAGGGGGGACTGAAGCTTTCTTT,CSASGTGGTEAFF
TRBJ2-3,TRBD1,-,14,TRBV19,TGTGCCAGTCACAACAGGGGGGCGGCAGATACGCAGTATTTT,CASHNRGAADTQYF
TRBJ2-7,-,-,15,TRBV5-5,TGTGCCAGCAGTTTTACCGGGTTAAGCTCCTACGAGCAGTACTTC,CASSFTGLSSYEQYF
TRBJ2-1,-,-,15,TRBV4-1,TGCGCCAGCAGCCAACGGGACCAGAACTCCAATGAGCAGTTCTTC,CASSQRDQNSNEQFF
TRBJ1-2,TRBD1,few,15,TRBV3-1,TGTGCCAGCAGCCAAGGGACAGGGGACCTCTATGGCTACACCTTC,CASSQGTGDLYGYTF
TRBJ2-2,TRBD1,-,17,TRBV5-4,TGTGCCAGCAGCTTGTCACGGGGGACAGGGGCTAACGGGGAGCTGTTTTTT,CASSLSRGTGANGELFF
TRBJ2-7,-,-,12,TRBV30,TGTGCCTGGGGACCGAACTCCTACGAGCAGTACTTC,CAWGPNSYEQYF
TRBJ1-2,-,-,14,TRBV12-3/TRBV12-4,TGTGCCAGCAGAAGCCAGGGAGAGGGCTATGGCTACACCTTC,CASRSQGEGYGYTF
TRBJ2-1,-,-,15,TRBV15,TGTGCCACCAGCAGACGGAGCAGCGCCTACAATGAGCAGTTCTTC,CATSRRSSAYNEQFF
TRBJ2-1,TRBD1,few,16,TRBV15,TGTGCCACCAGCAGAGATTGGGGACAGGGAAGAGGTGAGCAGTTCTTC,CATSRDWGQGRGEQFF
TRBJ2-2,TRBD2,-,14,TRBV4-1,TGCGCCAGCAGCCAGGGACTAGAGGCCGGGGAGCTGTTTTTT,CASSQGLEAGELFF
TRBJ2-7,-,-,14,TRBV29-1,TGCAGCGTTGCCGGTCTCGGGTTTGGCTACGAGCAGTACTTC,CSVAGLGFGYEQYF
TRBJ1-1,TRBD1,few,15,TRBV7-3,TGTGCCAGCAGCTCCCCTACAGGGGTGAACACTGAAGCTTTCTTT,CASSSPTGVNTEAFF
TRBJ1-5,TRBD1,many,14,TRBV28,TGTGCCAGCAGTTCCAGGACAGGGATAGGACCCCAGCATTTT,CASSSRTGIGPQHF
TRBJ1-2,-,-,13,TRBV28,TGTGCCAGCAGAGCGACAGATAATCGTGGCTACACCTTC,CASRATDNRGYTF
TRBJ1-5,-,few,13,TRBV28,TGTGCCAGCAGTTATACAGACAATCAGCCCCAGCATTTT,CASSYTDNQPQHF
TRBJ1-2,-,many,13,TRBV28,TGTGCCAGCAGTTTTCAGCCACACTATGGCTACACCTTC,CASSFQPHYGYTF
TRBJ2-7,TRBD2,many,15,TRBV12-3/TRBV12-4,TGTGCCAGCAGCATAGCGGGTGGCGCCTCCTACGAGCAGTACTTC,CASSIAGGASYEQYF
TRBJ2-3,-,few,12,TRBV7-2,TGTGCCAGCAGCTCGAACAGGGTTGGGCAGTATTTT,CASSSNRVGQYF
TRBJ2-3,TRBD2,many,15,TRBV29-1,TGCAGCGTTGTCCCCCGGGAGGGAAGCACAGATACGCAGTATTTT,CSVVPREGSTDTQYF
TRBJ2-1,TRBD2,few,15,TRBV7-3,TGTGCCAGCAGCTTAACAGCGGGAAACTACAATGAGCAGTTCTTC,CASSLTAGNYNEQFF
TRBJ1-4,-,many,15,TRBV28,TGTGCCAGCAGTTCAGGGGATGCAACTAATGAAAAACTGTTTTTT,CASSSGDATNEKLFF
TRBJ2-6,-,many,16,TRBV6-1,TGTGCCAGCAGTCTTACGTCAGGGGCTGGGGCCAACGTCCTGACTTTC,CASSLTSGAGANVLTF
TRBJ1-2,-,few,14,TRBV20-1,TGCAGTGCTAGAGAAAGCCCAACTAACTATGGCTACACCTTC,CSARESPTNYGYTF
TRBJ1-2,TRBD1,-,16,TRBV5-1,TGCGCCAGCAGCTTCTTTTTTGAGGGGGCGGACTATGGCTACACCTTC,CASSFFFEGADYGYTF
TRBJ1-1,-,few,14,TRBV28,TGTGCCAGCAGTTTTGGACGTTGGAACACTGAAGCTTTCTTT,CASSFGRWNTEAFF
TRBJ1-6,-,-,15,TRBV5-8,TGTGCCAGCAGCCAGCCGGGACAACCGTTCTCACCCCTCCACTTT,CASSQPGQPFSPLHF
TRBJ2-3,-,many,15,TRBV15,TGTGCCACCAGCAGAGATTTCGATACCACAGATACGCAGTATTTT,CATSRDFDTTDTQYF
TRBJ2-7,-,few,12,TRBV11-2,TGTGCCAGCAGCCCGACACACTACGAGCAGTACTTC,CASSPTHYEQYF
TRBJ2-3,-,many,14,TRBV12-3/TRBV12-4,TGTGCCAGCAGTTTTGCCCTGCCCACAGATACGCAGTATTTT,CASSFALPTDTQYF
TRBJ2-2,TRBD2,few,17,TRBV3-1,TGTGCCAGCAGCCATAGACTAGCGGGAGGTGGCACCGGGGAGCTGTTTTTT,CASSHRLAGGGTGELFF
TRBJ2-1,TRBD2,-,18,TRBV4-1,TGCGCCAGCAGCCTAAGCGGAGAGACTAGCATTTTTGGGAGTGAGCAGTTCTTC,CASSLSGETSIFGSEQFF
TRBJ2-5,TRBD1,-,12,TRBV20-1,TGCAGTGCCACCAACAGGGGGGAGACCCAGTACTTC,CSATNRGETQYF
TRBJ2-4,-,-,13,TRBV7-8,TGTGCCAGCAAGGGGAGAGCCAAAAACATTCAGTACTTC,CASKGRAKNIQYF
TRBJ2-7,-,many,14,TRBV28,TGTGCCAGCAGTTTACGCCCTACCTCGGTCGAGCAGTACTTC,CASSLRPTSVEQYF
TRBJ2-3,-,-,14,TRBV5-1,TGCGCCAGCAGCTGGACCGATAGCACAGATACGCAGTATTTT,CASSWTDSTDTQYF
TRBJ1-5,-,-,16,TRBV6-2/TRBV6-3,TGTGCCAGCAGTTACGAGTGGCTCTCTAGCAATCAGCCCCAGCATTTT,CASSYEWLSSNQPQHF